This T cell receptor (beta chain) was captured by sequencing in a study of identical twins. The ends lost 5 bases at V and 4 bases at J; junction bases unmatched: 3. Germline V gene data show CDR1 as LGHDT and CDR2 as YNNKEL (reference sequence). CDR3 length: 15 residues. MiXCR was run by TCRdb on the 5' RACE reads, yielding one entry per CDR3 protein. The sample yields about 520,000 distinct CDR3 sequences, 20% to 25% seen once. The same data also contributed to another study, on T cells expressing NK-cell markers.

The gene calls are TRBV3-1 and TRBJ2-3; 13 bases align to TRBD2. The origin of this receptor is a woman younger than 30 in good health. What was sequenced was CD4+ T cells sorted from blood. The CDR3 here is CASSKGLAGPDTQYF. CDR3 DNA: TGTGCCAGCAGCAAGGGACTAGCGGGACCAGATACGCAGTATTTT.